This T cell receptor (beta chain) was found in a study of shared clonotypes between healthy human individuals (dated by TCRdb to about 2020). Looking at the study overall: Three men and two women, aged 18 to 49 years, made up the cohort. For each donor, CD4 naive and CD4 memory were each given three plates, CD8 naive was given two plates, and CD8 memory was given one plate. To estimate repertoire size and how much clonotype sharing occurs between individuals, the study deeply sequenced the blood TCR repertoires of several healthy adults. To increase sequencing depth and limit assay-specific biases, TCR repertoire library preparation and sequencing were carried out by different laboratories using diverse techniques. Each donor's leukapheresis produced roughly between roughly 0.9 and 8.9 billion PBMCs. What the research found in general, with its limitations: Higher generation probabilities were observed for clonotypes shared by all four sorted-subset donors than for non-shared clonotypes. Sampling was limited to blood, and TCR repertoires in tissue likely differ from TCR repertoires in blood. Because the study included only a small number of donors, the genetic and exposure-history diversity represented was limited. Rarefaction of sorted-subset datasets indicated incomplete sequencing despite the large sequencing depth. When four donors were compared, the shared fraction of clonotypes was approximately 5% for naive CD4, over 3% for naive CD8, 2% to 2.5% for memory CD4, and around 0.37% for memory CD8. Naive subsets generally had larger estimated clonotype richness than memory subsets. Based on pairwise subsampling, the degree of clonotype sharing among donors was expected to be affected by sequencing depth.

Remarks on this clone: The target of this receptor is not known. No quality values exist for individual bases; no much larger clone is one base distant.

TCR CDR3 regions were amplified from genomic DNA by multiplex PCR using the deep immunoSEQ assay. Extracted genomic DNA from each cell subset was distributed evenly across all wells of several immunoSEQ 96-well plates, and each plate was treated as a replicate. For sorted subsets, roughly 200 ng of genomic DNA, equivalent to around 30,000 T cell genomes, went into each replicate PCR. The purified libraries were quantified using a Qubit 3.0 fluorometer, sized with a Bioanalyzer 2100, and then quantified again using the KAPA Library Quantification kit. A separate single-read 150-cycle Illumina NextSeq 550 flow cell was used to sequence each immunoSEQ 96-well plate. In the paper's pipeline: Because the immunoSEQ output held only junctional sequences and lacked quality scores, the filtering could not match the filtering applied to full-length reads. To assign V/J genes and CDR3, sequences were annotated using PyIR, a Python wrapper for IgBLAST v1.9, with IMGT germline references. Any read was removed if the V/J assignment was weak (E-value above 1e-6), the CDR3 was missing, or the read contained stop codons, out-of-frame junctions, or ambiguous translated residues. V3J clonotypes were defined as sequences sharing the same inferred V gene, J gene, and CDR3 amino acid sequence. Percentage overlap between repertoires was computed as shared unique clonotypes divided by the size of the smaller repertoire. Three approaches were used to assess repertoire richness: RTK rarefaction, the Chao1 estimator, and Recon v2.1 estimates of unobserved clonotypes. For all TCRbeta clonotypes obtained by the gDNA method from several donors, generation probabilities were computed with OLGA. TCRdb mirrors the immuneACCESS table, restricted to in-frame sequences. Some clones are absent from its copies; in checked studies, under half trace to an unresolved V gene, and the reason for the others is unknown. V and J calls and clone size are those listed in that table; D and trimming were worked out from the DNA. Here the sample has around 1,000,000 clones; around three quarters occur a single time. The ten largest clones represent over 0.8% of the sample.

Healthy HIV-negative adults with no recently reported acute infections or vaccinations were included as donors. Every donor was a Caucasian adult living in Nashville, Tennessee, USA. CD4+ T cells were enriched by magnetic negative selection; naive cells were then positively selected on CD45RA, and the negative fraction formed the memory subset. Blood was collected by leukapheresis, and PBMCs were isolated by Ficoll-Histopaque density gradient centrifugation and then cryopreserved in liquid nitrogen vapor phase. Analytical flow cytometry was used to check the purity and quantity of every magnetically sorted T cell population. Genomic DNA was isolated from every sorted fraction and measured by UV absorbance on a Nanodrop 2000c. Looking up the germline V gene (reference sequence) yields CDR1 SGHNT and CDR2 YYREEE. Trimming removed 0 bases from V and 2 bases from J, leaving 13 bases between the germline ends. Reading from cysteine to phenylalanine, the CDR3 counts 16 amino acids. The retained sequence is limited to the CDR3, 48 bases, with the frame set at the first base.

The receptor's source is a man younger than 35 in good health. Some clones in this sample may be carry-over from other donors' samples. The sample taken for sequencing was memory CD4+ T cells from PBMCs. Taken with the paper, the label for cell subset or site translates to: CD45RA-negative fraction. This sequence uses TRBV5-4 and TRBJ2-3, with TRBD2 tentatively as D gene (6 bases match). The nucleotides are TGTGCCAGCAGCTTGGCTACCAAGCGGGTCACAGATACGCAGTATTTT. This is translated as CASSLATKRVTDTQYF.